Listed here is a single TCR beta chain. The antigen is not known. This entry comes from a study of shared clonotypes between healthy human individuals. Whole-study findings and limits: There were few donors, and this limited the genetic and exposure-history diversity represented. Depth of sequencing was expected to influence donor clonotype sharing.

Original analysis: Filtering differed because ImmunoSEQ produced junction-only sequences that carried no quality scores. TCRdb keeps only in-frame clones here, not all; method: immunoSEQ multiplex PCR. The DNA gave D and trimming, while V, J and clone size come from that table. The sample lists fewer than 3 million clones; under 95% were seen once. This receptor was taken from a young man in good health. Some clones in this sample may be carry-over from other donors' samples. Input material: naive CD4+ T cells from PBMCs. Subset in this sample: CD45RA+ positively selected.

The DNA for the CDR3 is TGTGCCAGCAGTCATCGACAGGGCACAGATACGCAGTATTTT. This gives the protein CASSHRQGTDTQYF. The rearrangement links TRBV6-6 to TRBJ2-3; the D gene is possibly TRBD1 (6 bases). The CDR3 spans 14 residues. The V and J ends lost 5 bases and 1 base respectively, with 10 bases between them. CDR1 and CDR2 (germline): MNHNY, SVGAGI (reference sequence).